The 6 T cell receptor beta chains in this list originate from one sample, sequenced in a study of blood T cell repertoires in COVID-19. Assay used: immunoSEQ multiplex PCR; TCRdb lists only in-frame clones, some missing. The sample lists tens of thousands of clones, roughly 84% occurring once. Sample: peripheral blood. The receptors come from a man at least 80 years old with acute or convalescent COVID-19.

V usage is TRBV3-1 (or the pseudogene TRBV3-2) and J usage is TRBJ2-7, with TRBD2 matching over 7 bases. The J segment lost 1 base and the V segment lost 1 base, leaving 4 bases of the junction unmatched. Per germline, CDR1 LGHDT and CDR2 YNNKEL (reference sequence). The CDR3 consists of 15 residues. In DNA, the CDR3 is TGTGCCAGCAGCCAAGCAGCGGGAACTTCCTACGAGCAGTACTTC. It codes for CASSQAAGTSYEQYF.

This clone occurred a few times. The rearrangement uses TRBV18 and TRBJ2-7; 8 bases fit TRBD1. Germline V lookup: CDR1 KGHSH, CDR2 LQKENI. The V segment lost 1 base and the J segment 9 bases; nucleotides outside the gene matches: 20. The CDR3 sequence is 18 residues long. CDR3 DNA: TGTGCCAGCTCACCACTGCCTCCAGAGGGGACAGGACCGGGTCGGCAGTACTTC. Translating gives CASSPLPPEGTGPGRQYF.

The chain carries TRBV6-1 and TRBJ2-7; TRBD1 is a possible D gene (5 bases). The length of the CDR3 is 14 residues. Trimming pared 2 bases from V and 7 bases from J, leaving 15 bases between. Germline CDR1 is MNHNS and CDR2 is SASEGT. The CDR3 region is CASSETGPPEEQYF. As DNA, the CDR3 is TGTGCCAGCAGTGAAACAGGCCCCCCTGAGGAGCAGTACTTC.

Points on this clone: This same CDR3 is encoded by further DNA sequences in the sample. V and J are TRBV5-4 and TRBJ1-2; D is possibly TRBD1 (5 bases). The germline V gene has CDR1 SGHNT and CDR2 YYREEE (reference sequence). Trimming took 5 bases from V and 5 from J, leaving 13 bases between them. The CDR3 loop spans 13 amino acids. This CDR3 reads CASRTGGSYGYTF. In DNA form, the CDR3 reads TGTGCCAGCAGGACTGGGGGGTCGTATGGCTACACCTTC.

The genes are TRBV7-2 and TRBJ2-3; a possible D gene is TRBD2 (5 bases). Germline lookup yields CDR1 SGHTA and CDR2 FQGNSA. The CDR3 totals 14 residues. V was clipped by 2 bases and J by 5 bases, with 11 bases between them. The CDR3 region has the DNA TGTGCCAGCAGCTTAAGGGTAGGAGGAGATACGCAGTATTTT. This encodes CASSLRVGGDTQYF.

The V gene is TRBV7-9, the J gene TRBJ1-2, with D unclear. The germline gives CDR1 SEHNR, CDR2 FQNEAQ (reference sequence). V lost 4 bases to trimming and J lost 5 bases, with 17 bases between them. The CDR3 has 15 residues. CDR3 sequence reads: CASSSSAAGRYGYTF. The CDR3 region has the DNA TGTGCCAGCAGCTCCTCAGCGGCGGGTAGATATGGCTACACCTTC.